Following are 18 T cell receptor beta chains from one sample sequenced in a study of blood T cell repertoires in COVID-19. Method: immunoSEQ multiplex PCR; TCRdb's copy keeps in-frame clones and lacks some. The data contain 300,000 to 400,000 clones, approximately 87% of them singletons. Sequenced sample: PBMCs or T cells enriched from blood (not recorded which). These receptors all stem from a woman aged 25 to 39 with acute COVID-19.

This sequence joins TRBV11-1 and TRBJ1-1; a possible D gene is TRBD1 (6 bases). The CDR3 loop spans 15 amino acids. Germline CDR1 is SGHAT and CDR2 is FQDESV (reference sequence). V lost 4 bases, J lost 1 base, and 13 bases lay in between. CDR3 sequence reads: CASSSSQGRNTEAFF. The CDR3 DNA is TGTGCCAGCAGCTCCTCACAGGGCAGGAACACTGAAGCTTTCTTT.

The gene calls are TRBV19 and TRBJ2-7; 7 bases agree with TRBD1. The CDR3 totals 14 residues. V shed 6 bases, J shed 1 base, and the junction held 6 bases outside the gene matches. CDR1 is LNHDA and CDR2 is SQIVND in the germline V gene (reference sequence). The CDR3 coding sequence is TGTGCCAGTAGGTCCGGGACAGCTTCCTACGAGCAGTACTTC. Its protein is CASRSGTASYEQYF.

This chain links TRBV6-5 with TRBJ1-1; D is uncertain. This CDR3 is built from 14 residues. Deletions cut 1 base from V and 1 base from J, with 7 bases between. Germline-derived CDR1 and CDR2 are MNHEY and SVGAGI. CDR3 nucleotide sequence: TGTGCCAGCAGTTACTTCCCAGAGAACACTGAAGCTTTCTTT. Translation gives CASSYFPENTEAFF.

The rearrangement uses TRBV5-6 and TRBJ2-7; a weak D match, TRBD2 (6 bases). V was trimmed by 6 bases and J by 5 bases, leaving 21 bases between them. Germline CDR1 and CDR2: SGHDT and YYEEEE. The CDR3 spans 15 residues. CDR3 residues: CASTSGVTLSHEQYF. The DNA of the CDR3 is TGTGCCAGCACCTCGGGGGTGACCCTTTCCCACGAGCAGTACTTC.

Remarks on this clone: This sample also contains other DNA sequences that code for the same CDR3. The J gene is TRBJ1-5, the V gene TRBV19; D gene unclear. CDR3 length equals 14 residues. Germline V gives CDR1 LNHDA, CDR2 SQIVND (reference sequence). Trimming pared 3 bases from V and 2 bases from J, leaving 8 bases between. CDR3 protein: CASSIVPGNQPQHF. The CDR3 region has the DNA TGTGCCAGTAGTATTGTCCCGGGCAATCAGCCCCAGCATTTT. Full variable domain (missing parts from reference TRBV19 and TRBJ1-5): DGGITQSPKYLFRKEGQNVTLSCEQNLNHDAMYWYRQDPGQGLRLIYYSQIVNDFQKGDIAEGYSVSREKKESFPLTVTSAQKNPTAFYLCASSIVPGNQPQHFGDGTRLSIL.

The chain recombines TRBV5-1 with TRBJ2-1; maybe TRBD1 (6 bases). This CDR3 has 14 amino acids. V lost 4 bases, J lost 5 bases, and 13 bases lay in between. Germline loops: CDR1 SGHRS, CDR2 YFSETQ. The CDR3 reads CASSPWGRDNEQFF. The CDR3 DNA follows: TGCGCCAGCAGCCCCTGGGGGCGCGACAATGAGCAGTTCTTC.

The chain uses TRBV7-6 and TRBJ2-7; TRBD1 aligns across 9 bases. The CDR3 covers 15 residues. J was trimmed by 5 bases and V by 1 base; bases with no gene match: 6. Germline V gene data show CDR1 as SGHVS and CDR2 as FNYEAQ. The CDR3 DNA is TGTGCCAGCAGCTTAGATTCGAGACAGGGGGACGAGCAGTACTTC. This codes for CASSLDSRQGDEQYF. The variable domain in full, completed from reference TRBV7-6 and TRBJ2-7, reads GAGVSQSPRYKVTKRGQDVALRCDPISGHVSLYWYRQALGQGPEFLTYFNYEAQQDKSGLPNDRFSAERPEGSISTLTIQRTEQRDSAMYRCASSLDSRQGDEQYFGPGTRLTVT.

The chain employs TRBV9 and TRBJ1-3; no firm D call. This CDR3 region has 13 residues. Germline-derived CDR1 and CDR2 are SGDLS and YYNGEE. The ends were cut back, 0 bases at V and 4 bases at J, with 5 bases in the middle. This CDR3 is CASSVVEGNTIYF. CDR3 DNA: TGTGCCAGCAGCGTAGTGGAGGGAAACACCATATATTTT.

This chain links TRBV25-1 with TRBJ2-1; 8 bases fit TRBD1. V was pared by 5 bases and J by 8 bases, with 8 bases of the junction left unmatched. The CDR3 consists of 14 residues. Looked up from germline, CDR1 is MGHDK and CDR2 is SYGVNS. CDR3 loop: CASSRQGSHHEQFF. The CDR3 DNA is TGTGCCAGCAGTCGACAGGGGTCTCACCATGAGCAGTTCTTC.

This chain joins TRBV9 and TRBJ2-5; 7 nucleotides align to TRBD2. The CDR3 consists of 15 residues. Germline V gives CDR1 SGDLS, CDR2 YYNGEE. V was clipped by 3 bases and J by 4 bases; unmatched bases: 9. The CDR3 loop reads CASSARGGSLETQYF. CDR3 DNA sequence: TGTGCCAGCAGCGCCCGGGGAGGGTCACTAGAGACCCAGTACTTC.

The chain uses TRBV25-1 and TRBJ1-6, with D possibly being TRBD1 (6 bases). The CDR3 spans 14 residues. Germline lookup yields CDR1 MGHDK and CDR2 SYGVNS. Trimming removed 6 bases at V and 2 bases at J, with 8 bases between. The CDR3 loop is CASRQGPYNSPLHF. CDR3 in DNA: TGTGCCAGCAGACAGGGTCCCTATAATTCACCCCTCCACTTT.

V is TRBV3-1 (or the pseudogene TRBV3-2) and J is TRBJ1-3; TRBD1 is a possible D gene (5 bases). Trimming left V 5 bases short and J 0 bases short, with 8 bases between. CDR1 LGHDT and CDR2 YNNKEL come from the germline V gene (reference sequence). The CDR3 sequence is 14 residues long. CDR3 protein: CASSWGGSGNTIYF. DNA for the CDR3: TGTGCCAGCAGCTGGGGGGGCTCTGGAAACACCATATATTTT.

The chain combines TRBV9 with TRBJ2-3; 10 bases map to TRBD2. The ends lost 4 bases at V and 1 base at J; junction bases unmatched: 3. CDR3 length equals 15 residues. Germline V gene data show CDR1 as SGDLS and CDR2 as YYNGEE. The CDR3 nucleotides are TGTGCCAGCAGCCCCGGGACTAGCGGCACAGATACGCAGTATTTT. It is translated as CASSPGTSGTDTQYF.

This clone was detected only once. The genes are TRBV5-1 and TRBJ2-3; D is undetermined. Germline CDR1 and CDR2: SGHRS and YFSETQ. V dropped 6 bases and J dropped 1 base, with 15 bases sitting between them. The CDR3 sequence is 15 residues long. The CDR3 region is CASTTTVSGTDTQYF. The CDR3 coding sequence is TGCGCCAGCACCACAACAGTCTCCGGCACAGATACGCAGTATTTT.

The chain joins TRBV24-1 to TRBJ2-1; possible D gene TRBD2, 5 bases. V was cut by 7 bases and J by 4 bases, with 7 bases left in between. CDR1 and CDR2 (germline): KGHDR, SFDVKD. This CDR3 has 12 amino acids. The chain's CDR3 is CATSGGYNEQFF. The CDR3 bases are TGTGCCACCAGCGGCGGGTACAATGAGCAGTTCTTC.

This chain links TRBV27 with TRBJ2-5, with D perhaps matching TRBD1 (5 bases). The germline V and J ends were trimmed by 2 bases and 5 bases, with 15 bases remaining between them. The length of the CDR3 is 15 residues. The germline V gene has CDR1 MNHEY and CDR2 SMNVEV (reference sequence). CDR3 in DNA: TGTGCCAGCAGTTTAATTTCTCCCCCAGGGGAGACCCAGTACTTC. As protein: CASSLISPPGETQYF.

This clone appeared a single time. The chain has TRBV9 and TRBJ1-3; D unresolved. CDR3 size: 13 residues. Germline V lookup: CDR1 SGDLS, CDR2 YYNGEE. V was cut by 7 bases and J by 0 bases, with 8 bases left in between. The CDR3 sequence is CASQAASGNTIYF. For the CDR3, the DNA is TGTGCCAGCCAAGCGGCCTCTGGAAACACCATATATTTT. Drawing the rest from reference TRBV9 and TRBJ1-3, the complete variable domain is DSGVTQTPKHLITATGQRVTLRCSPRSGDLSVYWYQQSLDQGLQFLIQYYNGEERAKGNILERFSAQQFPDLHSELNLSSLELGDSALYFCASQAASGNTIYFGEGSWLTVV.

The chain links TRBV7-2 to TRBJ2-7, with 8 bases lining up with TRBD2. The trim removed 1 base at V and 2 bases at J, leaving 4 bases unmatched. Germline lookup yields CDR1 SGHTA and CDR2 FQGNSA. CDR3 length: 15 residues. The CDR3 spells CASSLGRGVAYEQYF. CDR3 in DNA: TGTGCCAGCAGCTTAGGGCGGGGGGTGGCCTACGAGCAGTACTTC.